These T cell receptor beta chains were read from a single sample in a study of Ad26.COV2.S vaccination and SARS-CoV-2 variants. Using immunoSEQ multiplex PCR, the repertoire was profiled, and TCRdb retains in-frame clones only, with some absent. The data contain hundreds of thousands of clones, more than 70% of them singletons. This specimen was peripheral blood, taken in a trial of Ad26.COV2.S vaccine versus placebo. Every receptor here comes from a person between 18 and 65 years old who received the Ad26.COV2.S COVID-19 vaccine or a placebo. CDR3s include the opening cysteine and the closing phenylalanine or tryptophan. D genes are given only for firm matches. Size values are once, few and many counts, or a class for expanded clones, and some rows have none.

d_call: NA
j_call: TRBJ1-3
clone_size: NA
v_call: TRBV4-2
cdr3_aa: CASSQTDYGNTIYF
cdr3_nt: TGTGCCAGCAGCCAGACAGATTATGGAAACACCATATATTTT

d_call: TRBD1
j_call: TRBJ2-2
clone_size: NA
v_call: TRBV27
cdr3_aa: CASRGTGTGELFF
cdr3_nt: TGTGCCAGCAGGGGGACAGGGACCGGGGAGCTGTTTTTT

d_call: NA
j_call: TRBJ1-6
clone_size: few
v_call: TRBV6-6
cdr3_aa: CASLRAGTYNSPLHF
cdr3_nt: TGTGCCAGCCTCAGGGCAGGGACCTATAATTCACCCCTCCACTTT

d_call: NA
j_call: TRBJ2-7
clone_size: NA
v_call: TRBV6-2/TRBV6-3
cdr3_aa: CASSPGSYGEQYF
cdr3_nt: TGTGCCAGCAGCCCAGGGTCCTACGGCGAGCAGTACTTC

d_call: NA
j_call: TRBJ1-5
clone_size: NA
v_call: TRBV2
cdr3_aa: CASSPRVGQPQHF
cdr3_nt: TGTGCCAGCAGCCCAAGGGTTGGACAGCCCCAGCATTTT

d_call: NA
j_call: TRBJ2-6
clone_size: NA
v_call: TRBV9
cdr3_aa: CASSVLGTGANVLTF
cdr3_nt: TGTGCCAGCAGCGTACTGGGGACTGGGGCCAACGTCCTGACTTTC

d_call: TRBD2
j_call: TRBJ2-1
clone_size: NA
v_call: TRBV24-1
cdr3_aa: CATSDFSGGAAYNEQFF
cdr3_nt: TGTGCCACCAGTGATTTTAGCGGGGGGGCCGCCTACAATGAGCAGTTCTTC

d_call: NA
j_call: TRBJ2-3
clone_size: NA
v_call: TRBV6-5
cdr3_aa: CASSRTQDTQYF
cdr3_nt: TGTGCCAGCAGCCGCACCCAAGATACGCAGTATTTT

d_call: NA
j_call: TRBJ2-2
clone_size: NA
v_call: TRBV30
cdr3_aa: CAWSGRPTGELFF
cdr3_nt: TGTGCCTGGAGTGGTAGGCCCACCGGGGAGCTGTTTTTT

d_call: NA
j_call: TRBJ1-1
clone_size: few
v_call: TRBV6-5
cdr3_aa: CAAQGGIEVEAFF
cdr3_nt: TGTGCCGCCCAGGGAGGGATTGAAGTTGAAGCTTTCTTT

d_call: NA
j_call: TRBJ2-1
clone_size: NA
v_call: TRBV7-2
cdr3_aa: CASSLSGNEQFF
cdr3_nt: TGTGCCAGCAGCTTAAGCGGTAATGAGCAGTTCTTC

d_call: NA
j_call: TRBJ1-1
clone_size: NA
v_call: TRBV6-5
cdr3_aa: CASILMPAMNTEAFF
cdr3_nt: TGTGCCAGCATCCTGATGCCTGCTATGAACACTGAAGCTTTCTTT

d_call: TRBD1
j_call: TRBJ2-5
clone_size: NA
v_call: TRBV11-2
cdr3_aa: CASSRTGIGETQYF
cdr3_nt: TGTGCCAGCAGCCGGACAGGGATTGGTGAGACCCAGTACTTC

d_call: NA
j_call: TRBJ2-1
clone_size: NA
v_call: TRBV15
cdr3_aa: CATSRERQINEQFF
cdr3_nt: TGTGCCACCAGCAGAGAAAGACAGATTAATGAGCAGTTCTTC

d_call: NA
j_call: TRBJ1-4
clone_size: NA
v_call: TRBV6-6
cdr3_aa: CASSYRGEGSEKLFF
cdr3_nt: TGTGCCAGCAGTTACAGGGGGGAGGGAAGTGAAAAACTGTTTTTT

d_call: TRBD1
j_call: TRBJ2-7
clone_size: NA
v_call: TRBV19
cdr3_aa: CASSNQGASYEQYF
cdr3_nt: TGTGCCAGTAGTAATCAGGGGGCTTCCTACGAGCAGTACTTC

d_call: TRBD1
j_call: TRBJ1-2
clone_size: NA
v_call: TRBV29-1
cdr3_aa: CSVQNRGSVYGYTF
cdr3_nt: TGCAGCGTCCAAAACAGGGGCTCGGTCTATGGCTACACCTTC

d_call: NA
j_call: TRBJ1-3
clone_size: NA
v_call: TRBV30
cdr3_aa: CALTVTGNTIYF
cdr3_nt: TGTGCTTTGACAGTTACTGGAAACACCATATATTTT